This entry is about one T cell receptor beta chain. This clone was found once. Its specific antigen is unknown. No much larger clone exists at a distance of one base, and base qualities are not known. In light of the paper, this sample's time point label describes: cycle 2 day 1 (C2D1) of nivolumab. Every trial patient had relapsed after autologous stem cell transplantation, and cohorts A, B and C differed in prior brentuximab vedotin exposure. The trial cohort was composed of about 53 patients with relapsed/refractory classical Hodgkin lymphoma, for whom complete response, partial response or progressive disease was recorded as best overall response. Trial patients were treated with single-agent nivolumab in the multi-cohort phase II CheckMate 205 trial. An independent review committee assessed best overall response by applying the 2007 International Working Group response criteria. Trial PBMCs were obtained immediately prior to nivolumab initiation (C1D1) and on therapy at cycle 2 day 1 and cycle 4 day 1. After peripheral blood was drawn into 8 mL Vacutainer Cell Preparation Tubes, PBMCs were isolated by centrifugation and then cryopreserved.

This sample is drawn from a study of PD-1 blockade in classical Hodgkin lymphoma (TCRdb year 2020). Context from the whole study: Nivolumab dosing was 3 mg/kg intravenously every 2 weeks, continuing until either disease progression or unacceptable toxicity. A peripheral blood immune signature of response to PD-1 blockade in classical Hodgkin lymphoma was defined using TCR beta sequencing and CyTOF. Summary of the overall study and its limitations: Newly diagnosed patients were reported to have lower baseline TCR diversity than healthy donors, and relapsed/refractory patients were reported to have lower baseline TCR diversity still. Baseline diversity similar to that of newly diagnosed patients was observed in trial patients achieving complete response, whereas significantly lower diversity was observed in partial responders and progressors. By C4D1, a significant rise was seen in CD4+ TCR diversity but not in CD8+ TCR diversity (p=0.0027 vs p=0.16), and the rise was most apparent among complete responders (p=0.02). Diversity was lower in patients who began nivolumab less than 1 year after ASCT, so these patients were left out of later analyses to avoid confounding by immune reconstitution. The study was limited to a single clinical trial cohort, and causes of repertoire differences, possibly disease activity or prior therapy, remained undefined.

From the cysteine up to the phenylalanine, the CDR3 has a length of 11 residues. Kept here is only the CDR3 DNA, which spans 33 bases and is read in frame from base 1. V gives up 6 bases and J gives up 5 bases, and the segment between their germline ends measures 8 bases. Looking up the germline V gene (reference sequence) yields CDR1 SGHNT and CDR2 YYREEE. The Qiagen DNeasy kit was used to extract genomic DNA both from unsorted PBMCs and from the negatively selected CD4+ and CD8+ fractions. TCR beta CDR3 regions were amplified by immunoSEQ multiplex PCR using primers annealing to V and J segments. A synthetic immune receptor repertoire was used to minimize amplification bias, and any residual bias was removed computationally once sequencing was done. In the paper's pipeline: Repertoire diversity was quantified as the Shannon entropy index using custom Python scripts. Unsorted, CD4+ and CD8+ repertoires were examined separately, except in combined analyses, for which CD4+ and CD8+ sequences were merged in silico. Clonal expansion was defined as at least a 2-fold frequency increase after treatment relative to C1D1, with a pseudocount of 0.5 for undetected baseline clones. Clones with 0 or 1 copy at C1D1 were classified as singleton clones, and clones with 2 or more copies were classified as non-singleton clones. By matching protein sequences in sorted samples from the same patient, clones expanded in unsorted samples were annotated as CD4+, CD8+ or unknown. Wilcoxon tests on paired samples were used to test changes in diversity from C1D1 to C4D1. TCRdb's version of the immuneACCESS table is confined to in-frame rearrangements and falls short of the full clone set. An unresolved V gene accounts for under half of the shortfall where checked; the remainder is of unknown origin. D and trimming come from the DNA, and the V and J calls and clone size come from that table. Across this sample there are some 12,000 clones, with roughly 79% seen only once. In total, the top ten clones hold 5% to 6.5% of the sample.

This receptor chain uses TRBV5-4 and TRBJ1-2; 5 matching bases give a weak D call of TRBD1. The sample here was peripheral blood mononuclear cells (PBMCs), taken before the second cycle of nivolumab. The sequence was obtained from a human donor with classical Hodgkin lymphoma. The bases are TGTGCCAGCAACGGGGGGTATGGCTACACCTTC. This yields the protein CASNGGYGYTF.